The rows below give T cell receptor beta chains drawn from one sample of a study of shared clonotypes between healthy human individuals. Libraries were prepared by immunoSEQ multiplex PCR; TCRdb keeps only in-frame clonotypes and omits some of them. Of approximately 740,000 clones in the sample, around 72% were seen once. Sequences were obtained from memory CD4+ T cells sorted from blood. Receptors originate from a woman in her 30s in good health. CDR3s include the opening cysteine and the closing phenylalanine or tryptophan. The D gene is left open where the match is weak. Clone size is not always given. Where it is, it says once, few, many or a class for expanded clones.

D | size | J | V | DNA | CDR3
. | . | TRBJ2-3 | TRBV19 | TGTGCCAGTAGTCCCGCCAGGGATACAGATACGCAGTATTTT | CASSPARDTDTQYF
TRBD2 | . | TRBJ2-1 | TRBV7-9 | TGTGCCAGCATGAACGGTGTAGCGGGAAGAATCGGGGAGCAGTTCTTC | CASMNGVAGRIGEQFF
. | . | TRBJ2-2 | TRBV7-2 | TGTGCCAGCAGCCCTAGGACAGCTCGGGCGTCGGGGGAGCTGTTTTTT | CASSPRTARASGELFF
. | . | TRBJ1-5 | TRBV28 | TGTGCCAGCAGTTCTGTTAGGGGTTACAATCAGCCCCAGCATTTT | CASSSVRGYNQPQHF
TRBD1 | . | TRBJ2-5 | TRBV30 | TGTGCCTGGAGTGTACCGGGACAGGGGAAAGAGACCCAGTACTTC | CAWSVPGQGKETQYF
TRBD1 | once | TRBJ2-2 | TRBV19 | TGTGCCAGGGCGACAGGGGGCTCCGGGGAGCTGTTTTTT | CARATGGSGELFF
TRBD2 | many | TRBJ2-5 | TRBV2 | TGTGCCAGCAGGGTAGCGGGAGGGGGAGAGACCCAGTACTTC | CASRVAGGGETQYF
TRBD2 | . | TRBJ2-7 | TRBV10-1 | TGCGCCAGCAGTGAACTTGCTAGCGGGAGTCGGTACGAGCAGTACTTC | CASSELASGSRYEQYF
TRBD1 | . | TRBJ2-7 | TRBV6-5 | TGTGCCAGCAGTTATAGGGGACAGGGGAGCTACGAGCAGTACTTC | CASSYRGQGSYEQYF
TRBD1 | few | TRBJ2-2 | TRBV30 | TGTGCCTGGAACCGGGACAGGGTTTTTGGGACGAACACCGGGGAGCTGTTTTTT | CAWNRDRVFGTNTGELFF
TRBD1 | . | TRBJ1-6 | TRBV7-6 | TGTGCCAGCAGCCCCCAAGGACAGGGGCGCAATTCACCCCTCCACTTT | CASSPQGQGRNSPLHF
TRBD2 | . | TRBJ2-3 | TRBV13 | TGTGCCAGCGGAAGCGGGAGGAGGGTAGATACGCAGTATTTT | CASGSGRRVDTQYF
. | once | TRBJ2-5 | TRBV7-6 | TGTGCCAGCAGCCCCGGGGACGGTCAAGAGACCCAGTACTTC | CASSPGDGQETQYF
. | . | TRBJ2-2 | TRBV28 | TGTGCCAGCAGGGGACAAGCGAACACCGGGGAGCTGTTTTTT | CASRGQANTGELFF
. | . | TRBJ1-5 | TRBV6-1 | TGTGCCTGGTTCAAGGGGGATGGTCAGCCCCAGCATTTT | CAWFKGDGQPQHF
TRBD2 | . | TRBJ2-2 | TRBV7-7 | TGTGCCAGCAGCTCTAGCGGGAGGGGGAACACCGGGGAGCTGTTTTTT | CASSSSGRGNTGELFF
TRBD1 | . | TRBJ1-4 | TRBV7-3 | TGTGCCAGCAGCCTTCCCGACAGGGACCCGAGGGCAAAACTGTTTTTT | CASSLPDRDPRAKLFF